The 21 T cell receptor beta chains given below trace back to one sample, sequenced in a study of radiation and T cells in renal cell carcinoma. Libraries were prepared by immunoSEQ multiplex PCR; TCRdb keeps only in-frame clonotypes and omits some of them. The sample lists over 35,000 clones; about 82% were seen once. Time point noted: blood 4 weeks post-SBRT, at nephrectomy. Treatment of the sample: 15 Gy SBRT to primary tumor, nephrectomy 4 weeks later. The starting material was blood, obtained from a patient whose treatment included radiotherapy and nephrectomy. These receptors were obtained from a woman aged 70 to 79 with renal cell carcinoma.

The rearrangement uses TRBV4-2 and TRBJ2-4; no firm D call. Germline loops: CDR1 LGHNA, CDR2 YNFKEQ. V was clipped by 1 base and J by 1 base, with 8 bases between them. CDR3 length equals 15 residues. The CDR3 bases are TGTGCCAGCAGCCAAGGTGGTAGGGCCAAAAACATTCAGTACTTC. Its protein is CASSQGGRAKNIQYF.

The chain uses TRBV6-1 and TRBJ1-3, with TRBD1 as a possible D gene (5 bases). The CDR3 loop spans 17 amino acids. V was trimmed by 4 bases and J by 0 bases, leaving 16 bases between them. Germline lookup yields CDR1 MNHNS and CDR2 SASEGT. The DNA for the CDR3 is TGTGCCAGCAGTGCAAGGGGATCATCAAGCTCTGGAAACACCATATATTTT. It translates to CASSARGSSSSGNTIYF.

This clone was counted a single time. This chain joins TRBV6-1 and TRBJ1-5; the D is unclear. V lost 5 bases to trimming and J lost 2 bases, with 7 bases between them. Germline values: CDR1 MNHNS, CDR2 SASEGT. The CDR3 has 13 amino acids. As DNA, the CDR3 is TGTGCCAGCAGTAACGGAGGCAATCAGCCCCAGCATTTT. It translates to CASSNGGNQPQHF.

The CDR3 region is CASSGVVDPLNTEAFF. The CDR3, as DNA: TGTGCCAGCAGCGGGGTGGTAGATCCTTTGAACACTGAAGCTTTCTTT. This chain joins TRBV5-4 and TRBJ1-1, with D unresolved. Trimming left V 4 bases short and J 0 bases short, with 16 bases between. The CDR3 is 16 residues long. Looked up from germline, CDR1 is SGHNT and CDR2 is YYREEE (reference sequence).

J is TRBJ2-2 and V is TRBV5-6, with TRBD2 identical over 12 bases. V lost 1 base, J lost 4 bases, and 5 bases stayed unmatched. In germline, CDR1 is SGHDT, CDR2 YYEEEE. This CDR3 has 17 residues. This CDR3 is CASSLLTSGSTTGELFF. CDR3 coding DNA: TGTGCCAGCAGCTTGTTGACTAGCGGGAGTACCACCGGGGAGCTGTTTTTT.

The V and J genes are TRBV5-1 and TRBJ1-2; unclear D gene. The length of the CDR3 is 13 residues. V shed 4 bases and J shed 5 bases, with 12 bases lying between them. CDR1 SGHRS and CDR2 YFSETQ come from the germline V gene. The CDR3 nucleotides read TGCGCCAGCAGCCCGGACGGGGAATATGGCTACACCTTC. Its translation is CASSPDGEYGYTF.

This chain connects TRBV29-1 to TRBJ2-7; 15 bases line up with TRBD2. This CDR3 has 13 amino acids. Germline-derived CDR1 and CDR2 are SQVTM and ANQGSEA. Unmatched junction bases numbered 1, after V lost 5 bases and J lost 5 bases. In nucleotides, the CDR3 is TGCAGCGTTAGGACTAGCGGGAGGGACGAGCAGTACTTC. Translation: CSVRTSGRDEQYF.

This chain links TRBV6-6 with TRBJ2-7; TRBD1 is a possible D gene (8 bases). The V and J ends lost 6 bases and 4 bases respectively, with 22 bases between them. The CDR3 has 16 amino acids. Germline loops: CDR1 MNHNY, CDR2 SVGAGI (reference sequence). The CDR3 nucleotides read TGTGCCAGCAGGCCACGGGGGGCAGGGGGCATTTACGAGCAGTACTTC. Translation gives CASRPRGAGGIYEQYF.

The genes are TRBV2 and TRBJ2-5; TRBD2 matches 10 bases. This CDR3 has 15 amino acids. Germline V gives CDR1 SNHLY, CDR2 FYNNEI. The V segment lost 4 bases and the J segment 2 bases; nucleotides outside the gene matches: 4. CDR3: CASSVGLAAQETQYF. The CDR3 DNA reads TGTGCCAGCAGTGTAGGACTAGCGGCTCAAGAGACCCAGTACTTC.

To note about this clone: The junction differs from germline at one of its ends, possibly a read error. J is TRBJ2-3 and V is TRBV4-1; TRBD1 or TRBD2 may be the D gene (5 bases each). Germline values: CDR1 MGHRA, CDR2 YSYEKL. The CDR3 runs 16 residues. CDR3 in DNA: TGCGCCAGCAGCCCGACGAGACGGGACGCGCACAGATACGCAGTATTT. This codes for CASSPTRRDAHRYAVF.

This chain uses TRBV5-1 with TRBJ1-1, with a tentative D call TRBD1 (5 bases). Per germline, CDR1 SGHRS and CDR2 YFSETQ. Trimming stripped 0 bases from V and 1 base from J, with 10 bases between. CDR3 length: 15 amino acids. The CDR3 DNA reads TGCGCCAGCAGCTTGGCGGCAGGGAGGAACACTGAAGCTTTCTTT. Translated, it gives CASSLAAGRNTEAFF.

CDR3 in DNA: TGTGCCAGCAGCTTAGGTTCAAACCAAGAGACCCAGTACTTC. Amino acid sequence: CASSLGSNQETQYF. The chain carries TRBV11-2 and TRBJ2-5; no clear D gene. The V end lost 1 base, the J end lost 0 bases, and 6 bases lay between the germline ends. Germline CDR1 reads SGHAT; CDR2 reads FQNNGV. The CDR3 spans 14 residues. The full variable domain, its missing parts supplied by reference TRBV11-2 and TRBJ2-5, is EAGVAQSPRYKIIEKRQSVAFWCNPISGHATLYWYQQILGQGPKLLIQFQNNGVVDDSQLPKDRFSAERLKGVDSTLKIQPAKLEDSAVYLCASSLGSNQETQYFGPGTRLLVL.

This rearrangement joins TRBV7-9 to TRBJ2-7, with D maybe TRBD2 (6 bases). CDR3 length: 13 amino acids. Trimming took off 4 bases at V and 6 bases at J, with 13 bases between the two ends. Looked up from germline, CDR1 is SEHNR and CDR2 is FQNEAQ (reference sequence). The CDR3, as DNA: TGTGCCAGCAGCTCCGTGGGGGGAGGCGAGCAGTACTTC. Translating it yields CASSSVGGGEQYF.

V usage is TRBV2 and J usage is TRBJ2-7; the D is unclear. The germline V and J ends were trimmed by 2 bases and 1 base, with 12 bases remaining between them. The length of the CDR3 is 15 residues. Germline V lookup: CDR1 SNHLY, CDR2 FYNNEI. The CDR3: CASSEWTSGSYEQYF. The CDR3 bases are TGTGCCAGCAGTGAATGGACCTCAGGATCCTACGAGCAGTACTTC.

The chain has TRBV9 and TRBJ1-2; a weak D match, TRBD1 (5 bases). Germline V gives CDR1 SGDLS, CDR2 YYNGEE. The CDR3 contains 14 residues. Trimming took 6 bases from V and 2 from J, leaving 14 bases between them. CDR3 DNA sequence: TGTGCCAGCACCCTAAGGGACCTAAACTATGGCTACACCTTC. Translated: CASTLRDLNYGYTF. The whole variable domain, filled in from reference TRBV9 and TRBJ1-2, reads DSGVTQTPKHLITATGQRVTLRCSPRSGDLSVYWYQQSLDQGLQFLIQYYNGEERAKGNILERFSAQQFPDLHSELNLSSLELGDSALYFCASTLRDLNYGYTFGSGTRLTVV.

This clone was detected only a few times. The chain combines TRBV25-1 with TRBJ2-1, with a possible D match to TRBD1 (5 bases). V gave up 3 bases and J gave up 3 bases, with 15 bases separating them. Germline V lookup: CDR1 MGHDK, CDR2 SYGVNS. The CDR3 is 16 amino acids. The CDR3 reads CASSDTGRGGYNEQFF. The DNA of the CDR3 is TGTGCCAGCAGTGACACAGGAAGGGGCGGCTACAATGAGCAGTTCTTC.

The chain employs TRBV6-5 and TRBJ1-2; 9 nucleotides align to TRBD1. V trimming: 7 bases; J trimming: 1 base; junction bases outside the gene matches: 1. Germline CDR1 MNHEY, CDR2 SVGAGI. CDR3 length equals 13 residues. This CDR3 reads CASTDRGNYGYTF. The CDR3 nucleotides are TGTGCCAGCACGGACAGGGGTAACTATGGCTACACCTTC.

The chain carries TRBV6-1 and TRBJ1-6; D gene unclear. The CDR3 loop spans 17 amino acids. Trimming shortened V by 2 bases and J by 8 bases, and 19 bases separated the two germline ends. CDR1 MNHNS and CDR2 SASEGT come from the germline V gene. This CDR3 reads CASSERDPLGYDSPLHF. The CDR3 DNA reads TGTGCCAGCAGTGAAAGGGATCCTCTGGGGTATGATTCACCCCTCCACTTT.

The genes are TRBV11-2 and TRBJ2-7; TRBD1 matches at 10 bases. Germline-derived CDR1 and CDR2 are SGHAT and FQNNGV. V gave up 6 bases and J gave up 3 bases; unmatched junction bases: 8. This CDR3 region has 15 residues. CDR3: CASRRAGTGVYEQYF. CDR3 DNA: TGTGCCAGCAGGCGGGCCGGGACAGGGGTCTACGAGCAGTACTTC.

J is TRBJ2-7 and V is TRBV10-3; tentatively, D is TRBD2 (5 bases). The CDR3 extends over 14 amino acids. In germline, CDR1 is ENHRY, CDR2 SYGVKD. V was pared by 4 bases and J by 4 bases, with 14 bases between. CDR3 sequence reads: CAISGLEASYEQYF. CDR3 sequence (DNA): TGTGCCATCAGTGGACTGGAGGCCTCATACGAGCAGTACTTC.

This chain connects TRBV6-6 to TRBJ2-2, with D uncertain. CDR1 is MNHNY, CDR2 SVGAGI, per germline (reference sequence). V was clipped by 5 bases and J by 5 bases, with 12 bases between them. The CDR3 is 14 residues long. The CDR3: CASSQPGRTGELFF. CDR3 coding DNA: TGTGCCAGCAGTCAGCCCGGGCGGACCGGGGAGCTGTTTTTT.